A selection of T cell receptor beta chains follows, all from one sample in a study of T-cell memory formation after mild COVID-19. TCRdb re-called the 5' RACE reads with MiXCR, one entry per CDR3 protein. The sample holds about 400,000 distinct CDR3 sequences, around a quarter seen once. The sample comprised PBMCs or a T cell subset sorted from them (not recorded which). The receptors shown here come from an adult woman who had mild COVID-19 (a few samples of this study predate the infection). Cell type and time point are not known. CDR3s include the opening cysteine and the closing phenylalanine or tryptophan. Each record gives: D gene, J gene, V gene, clone size, CDR3 DNA, CDR3 protein. A D gene is named only where the DNA matches it firmly. Size tells how often a clone was seen (once, few, many) or the class of an expanded clone, and some rows leave it out.

d_gene: TRBD2; j_gene: TRBJ2-5; v_gene: TRBV6-6; abundance: -; CDR3nt: TGTGCCAGCAGGAATCTAGCGGGGGGTCAAGAGACCCAGTACTTC; CDR3aa: CASRNLAGGQETQYF
d_gene: TRBD2; j_gene: TRBJ2-3; v_gene: TRBV30; abundance: -; CDR3nt: TGTGCCTGGAGTCGACTAGCTTTAGGGGGCACAGATACGCAGTATTTT; CDR3aa: CAWSRLALGGTDTQYF
d_gene: TRBD2; j_gene: TRBJ2-2; v_gene: TRBV12-3/TRBV12-4; abundance: -; CDR3nt: TGTGCCAGCAGTCCAGGGGGACTAGCGGGAGTGAAGAACACCGGGGAGCTGTTTTTT; CDR3aa: CASSPGGLAGVKNTGELFF
d_gene: -; j_gene: TRBJ2-3; v_gene: TRBV7-8; abundance: few; CDR3nt: TGTGCCAGCACCCCCGCGGTGGGCACAGATACGCAGTATTTT; CDR3aa: CASTPAVGTDTQYF
d_gene: -; j_gene: TRBJ2-3; v_gene: TRBV7-2; abundance: many; CDR3nt: TGTGCCAGCAGCTTAGCAGTCCAGTTCGGTACGCAGTATTTT; CDR3aa: CASSLAVQFGTQYF
d_gene: -; j_gene: TRBJ2-5; v_gene: TRBV7-6; abundance: few; CDR3nt: TGTGCCAGCAGCTTAAGCCTTCAAGAGACCCAGTACTTC; CDR3aa: CASSLSLQETQYF
d_gene: -; j_gene: TRBJ2-7; v_gene: TRBV23-1; abundance: few; CDR3nt: TGCGCCAGCAGTCATCCCGCAGGGGTACCCTCCTACGAGCAGTACTTC; CDR3aa: CASSHPAGVPSYEQYF
d_gene: -; j_gene: TRBJ1-2; v_gene: TRBV10-3; abundance: few; CDR3nt: TGTGCCATCAATAGTGATAACTATGGCTACACCTTC; CDR3aa: CAINSDNYGYTF
d_gene: -; j_gene: TRBJ1-1; v_gene: TRBV29-1; abundance: few; CDR3nt: TGCAGCCCTGGGGATCTTGGACAGTTGAACACTGAAGCTTTCTTT; CDR3aa: CSPGDLGQLNTEAFF
d_gene: -; j_gene: TRBJ2-7; v_gene: TRBV5-1; abundance: -; CDR3nt: TGCGCCAGCAGCTTGGCCCTGACTGGGCACGAGCAGTACTTC; CDR3aa: CASSLALTGHEQYF
d_gene: -; j_gene: TRBJ2-3; v_gene: TRBV7-9; abundance: few; CDR3nt: TGTGCCAGCAGCCCCGTCACGGGGGTAGATACGCAGTATTTT; CDR3aa: CASSPVTGVDTQYF
d_gene: -; j_gene: TRBJ2-3; v_gene: TRBV7-6; abundance: -; CDR3nt: TGTGCCAGCAGCCCACAGGAGAACACAGATACGCAGTATTTT; CDR3aa: CASSPQENTDTQYF
d_gene: -; j_gene: TRBJ1-1; v_gene: TRBV10-3; abundance: few; CDR3nt: TGTGCCATCAGTGAGTCGACTGGACTTGCTTTTGGAAACACTGAAGCTTTCTTT; CDR3aa: CAISESTGLAFGNTEAFF
d_gene: -; j_gene: TRBJ2-2; v_gene: TRBV7-9; abundance: -; CDR3nt: TGTGCCAGCAGCTTATTTATCGGGGACACCGGGGAGCTGTTTTTT; CDR3aa: CASSLFIGDTGELFF
d_gene: TRBD2; j_gene: TRBJ2-7; v_gene: TRBV7-9; abundance: few; CDR3nt: TGTGCCAGCAGCGCTAGCGGAAAGAGCTCCTACGAGCAGTACTTC; CDR3aa: CASSASGKSSYEQYF
d_gene: -; j_gene: TRBJ1-6; v_gene: TRBV29-1; abundance: -; CDR3nt: TGCAGCGTTGTGGAGGGAACTAATTCACCCCTCCACTTT; CDR3aa: CSVVEGTNSPLHF
d_gene: -; j_gene: TRBJ2-7; v_gene: TRBV12-3/TRBV12-4; abundance: -; CDR3nt: TGTGCCAGCAGTTTGATGGGAGGGACAGCCTCCTACGAGCAGTACTTC; CDR3aa: CASSLMGGTASYEQYF
d_gene: TRBD2; j_gene: TRBJ2-7; v_gene: TRBV7-8; abundance: -; CDR3nt: TGTGCCAGCAGCTACCTCAGCGGGGCTTCCTACGAGCAGTACTTC; CDR3aa: CASSYLSGASYEQYF
d_gene: TRBD2; j_gene: TRBJ2-5; v_gene: TRBV9; abundance: few; CDR3nt: TGTGCCAGCAGCGTAGATGTGGGAGGGCAAGAGACCCAGTACTTC; CDR3aa: CASSVDVGGQETQYF
d_gene: TRBD2; j_gene: TRBJ2-7; v_gene: TRBV11-2; abundance: few; CDR3nt: TGTGCCAGCAGCTCGACTAGCGGAATCTCCTACGAGCAGTACTTC; CDR3aa: CASSSTSGISYEQYF
d_gene: TRBD2; j_gene: TRBJ2-3; v_gene: TRBV7-6; abundance: -; CDR3nt: TGTGCCAGCAGCTTAGAAGCAGCAGCGGGGGGTTTAGATACGCAGTATTTT; CDR3aa: CASSLEAAAGGLDTQYF
d_gene: -; j_gene: TRBJ2-1; v_gene: TRBV3-1; abundance: -; CDR3nt: TGTGCCAGCAGCCAAGTTTCCGCCGGCAATGAGCAGTTCTTC; CDR3aa: CASSQVSAGNEQFF
d_gene: -; j_gene: TRBJ2-5; v_gene: TRBV12-3/TRBV12-4; abundance: -; CDR3nt: TGTGCCAGCACCGATTTAGAGGAGTCGGAGACCCAGTACTTC; CDR3aa: CASTDLEESETQYF
d_gene: -; j_gene: TRBJ2-2; v_gene: TRBV7-3; abundance: -; CDR3nt: TGTGCCAGCGGACTGAACACCGGGGAGCTGTTTTTT; CDR3aa: CASGLNTGELFF
d_gene: -; j_gene: TRBJ1-1; v_gene: TRBV5-5; abundance: -; CDR3nt: TGTGCCAGCAGCCCCCCGGGACATTTGAACACTGAAGCTTTCTTT; CDR3aa: CASSPPGHLNTEAFF
d_gene: TRBD1; j_gene: TRBJ2-7; v_gene: TRBV12-3/TRBV12-4; abundance: many; CDR3nt: TGTGCCAGCAGACCAGGGACAGGGGGCCTCTACGAGCAGTACTTC; CDR3aa: CASRPGTGGLYEQYF
d_gene: -; j_gene: TRBJ2-3; v_gene: TRBV29-1; abundance: -; CDR3nt: TGCAGCGTGGGCACGCTAGCCGCTCGGGATACGCAGTATTTT; CDR3aa: CSVGTLAARDTQYF
d_gene: TRBD1; j_gene: TRBJ2-5; v_gene: TRBV29-1; abundance: -; CDR3nt: TGCAGCGTTGAAGGCACAGGGGTTCGGGAAGAGACCCAGTACTTC; CDR3aa: CSVEGTGVREETQYF
d_gene: -; j_gene: TRBJ2-3; v_gene: TRBV5-1; abundance: few; CDR3nt: TGCGCCAGCAGCCCTAAAGAGGGGGGAGCAGATACGCAGTATTTT; CDR3aa: CASSPKEGGADTQYF
d_gene: TRBD1; j_gene: TRBJ2-7; v_gene: TRBV15; abundance: -; CDR3nt: TGTGCCACCAGCAGAAGGGACAGGGTCGAGCAGTACTTC; CDR3aa: CATSRRDRVEQYF
d_gene: TRBD1; j_gene: TRBJ2-1; v_gene: TRBV25-1; abundance: few; CDR3nt: TGTGCCAGCAGTGTCCTAACCGGGACAGAGAAAAAGGTCTTC; CDR3aa: CASSVLTGTEKKVF
d_gene: -; j_gene: TRBJ2-7; v_gene: TRBV20-1; abundance: few; CDR3nt: TGCAGTGCTCGGGGCCGAGGGGCCTCCGAGCAGTACTTC; CDR3aa: CSARGRGASEQYF
d_gene: -; j_gene: TRBJ2-2; v_gene: TRBV5-6; abundance: once; CDR3nt: TGTGCCAGCAGCTCGCGGGGGCTCCGGGAGCTGTTTTTT; CDR3aa: CASSSRGLRELFF
d_gene: TRBD2; j_gene: TRBJ2-4; v_gene: TRBV20-1; abundance: -; CDR3nt: TGCAGTGCTAGAAAGAGGACTAGCGGAGTAGCCAAAAACATTCAGTACTTC; CDR3aa: CSARKRTSGVAKNIQYF
d_gene: TRBD2; j_gene: TRBJ2-1; v_gene: TRBV20-1; abundance: -; CDR3nt: TGCAGTGCTAGCTTCGGGAGGGCCTACAATGAGCAGTTCTTC; CDR3aa: CSASFGRAYNEQFF
d_gene: -; j_gene: TRBJ1-1; v_gene: TRBV10-3; abundance: -; CDR3nt: TGTGCCATCAGGGACATTCCCATGAACACTGAAGCTTTCTTT; CDR3aa: CAIRDIPMNTEAFF
d_gene: TRBD1; j_gene: TRBJ1-1; v_gene: TRBV5-6; abundance: few; CDR3nt: TGTGCCAGCAGCTTGACCAAGGGACAGGGCTGGGCTGAAGCTTTCTTT; CDR3aa: CASSLTKGQGWAEAFF
d_gene: -; j_gene: TRBJ2-2; v_gene: TRBV7-8; abundance: -; CDR3nt: TGTGCCAGCAGCTTACCCCGGGAGGCAGGGGACTCGAGATTGGCTGGGGAGCTGTTTTTT; CDR3aa: CASSLPREAGDSRLAGELFF
d_gene: -; j_gene: TRBJ1-3; v_gene: TRBV5-1; abundance: -; CDR3nt: TGCGCCAGCAGCGGAAGGGGAGAAGGCTCTGGAAACACCATATATTTT; CDR3aa: CASSGRGEGSGNTIYF
d_gene: -; j_gene: TRBJ2-5; v_gene: TRBV11-3; abundance: -; CDR3nt: TGTGCCAGCAGCCCAACAGGGTTTGGGACCCAGTACTTC; CDR3aa: CASSPTGFGTQYF
d_gene: TRBD1; j_gene: TRBJ1-5; v_gene: TRBV12-3/TRBV12-4; abundance: -; CDR3nt: TGTGCCAGCATCCTGGACAGGGGGAGCAATCAGCCCCAGCATTTT; CDR3aa: CASILDRGSNQPQHF
d_gene: -; j_gene: TRBJ1-5; v_gene: TRBV12-3/TRBV12-4; abundance: many; CDR3nt: TGTGCCAGCAGTTTAGGGCAGGGCCCCCGGGGTGGGCAGCCCCAGCATTTT; CDR3aa: CASSLGQGPRGGQPQHF
d_gene: -; j_gene: TRBJ1-1; v_gene: TRBV14; abundance: -; CDR3nt: TGTGCCAGCAGCCACGGGCCGGACACTGAAGCTTTCTTT; CDR3aa: CASSHGPDTEAFF
d_gene: -; j_gene: TRBJ1-1; v_gene: TRBV6-5; abundance: -; CDR3nt: TGTGCCAGCATAAGTACTAGGCTAATAAACATGAACACTGAAGCTTTCTTT; CDR3aa: CASISTRLINMNTEAFF
d_gene: -; j_gene: TRBJ1-2; v_gene: TRBV4-1; abundance: -; CDR3nt: TGCGCCAGCAGCCAAGCTGTTACGGGTGGCTACACCTTC; CDR3aa: CASSQAVTGGYTF
d_gene: -; j_gene: TRBJ1-5; v_gene: TRBV3-1; abundance: -; CDR3nt: TGTGCCAGCAGCCAAGATAAGGGAAATCAGCCCCAGCATTTT; CDR3aa: CASSQDKGNQPQHF
d_gene: -; j_gene: TRBJ2-3; v_gene: TRBV27; abundance: -; CDR3nt: TGTGCCAGCAGTTTCGGGGTAAGCACAGATACGCAGTATTTT; CDR3aa: CASSFGVSTDTQYF
d_gene: -; j_gene: TRBJ2-2; v_gene: TRBV4-3; abundance: -; CDR3nt: TGCGCCAGCAGCCAAGATTTTGGACATCCTAACACCGGGGAGCTGTTTTTT; CDR3aa: CASSQDFGHPNTGELFF
d_gene: -; j_gene: TRBJ2-5; v_gene: TRBV7-8; abundance: -; CDR3nt: TGTGCCAGCAGCCCTTCGGACAGACCGCAAGAGACCCAGTACTTC; CDR3aa: CASSPSDRPQETQYF
d_gene: TRBD2; j_gene: TRBJ2-6; v_gene: TRBV6-5; abundance: -; CDR3nt: TGTGCCAGCAGTCTAACTCGGGCGGGAGAAAGGCCTGGGGCCAACGTCCTGACTTTC; CDR3aa: CASSLTRAGERPGANVLTF
d_gene: -; j_gene: TRBJ1-2; v_gene: TRBV4-1; abundance: few; CDR3nt: TGCGCCAGCAGCTTGGTAGGGGGAGGCGGGGGCTACACCTTC; CDR3aa: CASSLVGGGGGYTF
d_gene: -; j_gene: TRBJ2-1; v_gene: TRBV7-9; abundance: -; CDR3nt: TGTGCCAGCAGCCCGCCGGGCCCGAGGGACAATGAGCAGTTCTTC; CDR3aa: CASSPPGPRDNEQFF
d_gene: TRBD1; j_gene: TRBJ2-6; v_gene: TRBV28; abundance: -; CDR3nt: TGTGCCAGCAGTTCACCGGGACAGGGGGCCTCTGGGGCCAACGTCCTGACTTTC; CDR3aa: CASSSPGQGASGANVLTF
d_gene: TRBD1; j_gene: TRBJ1-1; v_gene: TRBV5-1; abundance: few; CDR3nt: TGCGCCAGCAGCTTGGGACAGGGGAACGAAAAAGCTTTCTTT; CDR3aa: CASSLGQGNEKAFF
d_gene: -; j_gene: TRBJ1-5; v_gene: TRBV12-3/TRBV12-4; abundance: -; CDR3nt: TGTGCCAGCAGTGATCAGGTCGGGCAACAGCCCCAGCATTTT; CDR3aa: CASSDQVGQQPQHF
d_gene: TRBD1; j_gene: TRBJ2-5; v_gene: TRBV5-1; abundance: few; CDR3nt: TGCGCCAGCAGCTTTCGGGACAGACAAGAGACCCAGTACTTC; CDR3aa: CASSFRDRQETQYF
d_gene: TRBD2; j_gene: TRBJ2-7; v_gene: TRBV5-1; abundance: -; CDR3nt: TGCGCCAGCAGCCCACGGGGGGTCTCCTACGAGCAGTACTTC; CDR3aa: CASSPRGVSYEQYF
d_gene: TRBD1; j_gene: TRBJ2-7; v_gene: TRBV4-1; abundance: -; CDR3nt: TGCGCCAGCAGCCATTCCTCCGGGACAGGGGCCTACGAGCAGTACTTC; CDR3aa: CASSHSSGTGAYEQYF
d_gene: -; j_gene: TRBJ2-7; v_gene: TRBV7-9; abundance: -; CDR3nt: TGTGCCAGCCAGGGGTTCTACGAGCAGTACTTC; CDR3aa: CASQGFYEQYF
d_gene: -; j_gene: TRBJ1-4; v_gene: TRBV11-2; abundance: -; CDR3nt: TGTGCCAGCAGCCTCGCCCGAGTCCTTGGGGAAAAACTGTTTTTT; CDR3aa: CASSLARVLGEKLFF